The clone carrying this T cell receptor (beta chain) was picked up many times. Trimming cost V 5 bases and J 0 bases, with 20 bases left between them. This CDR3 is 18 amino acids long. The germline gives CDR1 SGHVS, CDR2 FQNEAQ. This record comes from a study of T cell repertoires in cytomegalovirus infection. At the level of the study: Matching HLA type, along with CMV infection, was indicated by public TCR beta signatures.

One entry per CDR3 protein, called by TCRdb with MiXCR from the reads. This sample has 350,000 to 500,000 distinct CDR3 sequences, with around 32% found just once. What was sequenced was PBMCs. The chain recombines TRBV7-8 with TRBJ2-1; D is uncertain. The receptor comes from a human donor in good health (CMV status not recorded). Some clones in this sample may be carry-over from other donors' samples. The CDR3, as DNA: TGTGCCAGCAGCCTAGGGCCAAAGTGGATGAGCTCCTACAATGAGCAGTTCTTC. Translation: CASSLGPKWMSSYNEQFF.